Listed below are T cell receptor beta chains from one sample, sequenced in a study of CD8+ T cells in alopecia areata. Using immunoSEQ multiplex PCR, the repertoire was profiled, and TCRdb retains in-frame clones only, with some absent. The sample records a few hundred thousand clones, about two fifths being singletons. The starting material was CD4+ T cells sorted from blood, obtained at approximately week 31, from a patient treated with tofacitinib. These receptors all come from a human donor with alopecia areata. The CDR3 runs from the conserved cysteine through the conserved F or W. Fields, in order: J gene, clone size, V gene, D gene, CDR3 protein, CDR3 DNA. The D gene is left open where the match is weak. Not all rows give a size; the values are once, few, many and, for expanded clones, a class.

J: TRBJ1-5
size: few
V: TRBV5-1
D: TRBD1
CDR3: CASSLEGAGQPQHF
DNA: TGCGCCAGCAGCTTGGAGGGGGCAGGACAGCCCCAGCATTTT

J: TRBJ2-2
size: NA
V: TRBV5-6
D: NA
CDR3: CASSLAGVRVTGELFF
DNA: TGTGCCAGCAGCTTGGCAGGGGTCCGGGTGACCGGGGAGCTGTTTTTT

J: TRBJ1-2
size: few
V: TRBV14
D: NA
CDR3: CASSHPFGPQSNYGYTF
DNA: TGTGCCAGCAGCCACCCCTTCGGCCCGCAGTCTAACTATGGCTACACCTTC

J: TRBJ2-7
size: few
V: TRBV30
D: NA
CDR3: CAWSRNEYEQYF
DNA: TGTGCCTGGAGTCGAAATGAATACGAGCAGTACTTC

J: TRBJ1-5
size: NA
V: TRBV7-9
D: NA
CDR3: CASSLELNQPQHF
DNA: TGTGCCAGCAGCTTAGAACTTAATCAGCCCCAGCATTTT

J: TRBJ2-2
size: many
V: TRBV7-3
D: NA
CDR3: CASSLRSRQGKNTGELFF
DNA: TGTGCCAGCAGCTTACGGTCGAGGCAGGGCAAGAACACCGGGGAGCTGTTTTTT

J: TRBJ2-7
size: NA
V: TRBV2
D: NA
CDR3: CATSLDQGTYEQYF
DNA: TGTGCCACCTCCCTCGATCAGGGTACCTACGAGCAGTACTTC

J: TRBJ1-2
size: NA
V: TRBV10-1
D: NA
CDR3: CASSDGGYGYTF
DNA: TGCGCCAGCAGTGACGGAGGGTATGGCTACACCTTC

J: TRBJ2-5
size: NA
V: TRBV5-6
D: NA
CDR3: CASSLIQRSQETQYF
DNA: TGTGCCAGCAGCTTGATACAGCGCTCTCAAGAGACCCAGTACTTC

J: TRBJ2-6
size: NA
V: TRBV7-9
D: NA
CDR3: CASSLDPTSGANVLTF
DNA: TGTGCCAGCAGCCTAGACCCAACGTCTGGGGCCAACGTCCTGACTTTC

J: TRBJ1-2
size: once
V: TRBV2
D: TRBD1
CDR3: CASGGQGYIYGYTF
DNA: TGTGCCAGCGGCGGACAGGGATACATCTATGGCTACACCTTC

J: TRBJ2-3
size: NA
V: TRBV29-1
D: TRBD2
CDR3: CSVLSGSITDTQYF
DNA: TGCAGCGTTCTTAGCGGGAGTATCACAGATACGCAGTATTTT

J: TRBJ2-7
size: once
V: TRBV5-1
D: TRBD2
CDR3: CASIGGGRGSEQYF
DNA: TGCGCCAGCATTGGCGGCGGGAGAGGCAGCGAGCAGTACTTC

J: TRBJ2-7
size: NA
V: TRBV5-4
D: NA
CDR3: CASNSIGTLKQYF
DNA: TGTGCCAGCAACTCGATCGGGACCTTAAAGCAGTACTTC

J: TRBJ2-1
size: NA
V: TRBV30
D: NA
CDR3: CAWRTHKTRYNEQFF
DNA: TGTGCCTGGAGAACCCACAAGACTAGATACAATGAGCAGTTCTTC

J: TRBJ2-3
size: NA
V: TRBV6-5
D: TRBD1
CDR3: CASSPDRESTDTQYF
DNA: TGTGCCAGCAGCCCGGACAGGGAATCCACAGATACGCAGTATTTT

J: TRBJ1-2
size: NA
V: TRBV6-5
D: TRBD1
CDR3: CASSWGQGASYGYTF
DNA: TGTGCCAGCAGCTGGGGACAGGGAGCTTCATATGGCTACACCTTC

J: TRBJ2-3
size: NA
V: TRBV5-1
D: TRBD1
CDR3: CASSFQRGRGTDTQYF
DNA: TGCGCCAGCAGCTTTCAAAGGGGGCGAGGCACAGATACGCAGTATTTT

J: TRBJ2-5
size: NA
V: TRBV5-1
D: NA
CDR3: CASSLGNGETQYF
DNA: TGCGCCAGCAGCTTGGGCAACGGGGAGACCCAGTACTTC

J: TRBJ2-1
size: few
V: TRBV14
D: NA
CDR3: CASSQDWAGAHNEQFF
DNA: TGTGCCAGCAGCCAAGATTGGGCGGGGGCCCACAATGAGCAGTTCTTC

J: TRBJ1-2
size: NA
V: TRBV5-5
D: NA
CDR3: CASSLRWEYGYTF
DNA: TGTGCCAGCAGCTTGAGATGGGAGTATGGCTACACCTTC

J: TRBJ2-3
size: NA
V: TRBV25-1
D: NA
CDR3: CASSEWQGPTDTQYF
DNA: TGTGCCAGCAGTGAATGGCAGGGGCCCACAGATACGCAGTATTTT

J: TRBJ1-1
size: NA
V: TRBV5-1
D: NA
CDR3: CASSFVPTGENTEAFF
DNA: TGCGCCAGCAGCTTTGTGCCGACAGGAGAGAACACTGAAGCTTTCTTT

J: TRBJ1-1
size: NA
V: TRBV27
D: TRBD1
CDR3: CASSSRNRGLMNTEAFF
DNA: TGTGCCAGCAGTTCCCGCAACAGGGGTCTTATGAACACTGAAGCTTTCTTT

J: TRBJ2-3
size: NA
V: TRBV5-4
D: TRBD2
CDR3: CASRLRAGGTDTQYF
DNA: TGTGCCAGTCGGTTACGAGCGGGGGGCACAGATACGCAGTATTTT

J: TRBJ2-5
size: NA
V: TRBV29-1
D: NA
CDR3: CSVKPTGLPQETQYF
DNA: TGCAGCGTGAAACCCACGGGCCTACCTCAAGAGACCCAGTACTTC

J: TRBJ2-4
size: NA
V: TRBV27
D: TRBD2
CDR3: CASSPSGRGNIQYF
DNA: TGTGCCAGCAGTCCTAGCGGACGTGGAAACATTCAGTACTTC

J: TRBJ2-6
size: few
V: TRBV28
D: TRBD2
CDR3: CASNEAGGAGANVLTF
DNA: TGTGCCAGCAACGAGGCGGGGGGCGCTGGGGCCAACGTCCTGACTTTC

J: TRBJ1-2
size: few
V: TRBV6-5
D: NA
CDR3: CASSPDGSYGYTF
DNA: TGTGCCAGCAGCCCGGACGGGAGCTATGGCTACACCTTC

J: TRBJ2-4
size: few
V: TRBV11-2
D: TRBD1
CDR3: CASSLRAGTGENIQYF
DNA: TGTGCCAGCAGCCTCAGGGCCGGGACAGGAGAAAACATTCAGTACTTC

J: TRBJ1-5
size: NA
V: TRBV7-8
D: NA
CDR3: CASSPPGQSNQPQHF
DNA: TGTGCCAGCAGTCCGCCCGGACAGTCCAATCAGCCCCAGCATTTT

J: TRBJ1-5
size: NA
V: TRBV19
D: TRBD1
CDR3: CASSIHRGLSSNQPQHF
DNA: TGTGCCAGTAGTATCCACAGGGGGCTGTCTAGCAATCAGCCCCAGCATTTT

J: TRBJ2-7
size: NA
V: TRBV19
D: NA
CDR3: CASSMSQAYEQYF
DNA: TGTGCCAGTAGTATGTCACAGGCCTACGAGCAGTACTTC

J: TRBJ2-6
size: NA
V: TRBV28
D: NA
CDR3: CASSLSQGANVLTF
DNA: TGTGCCAGCAGCCTATCTCAGGGGGCCAACGTCCTGACTTTC

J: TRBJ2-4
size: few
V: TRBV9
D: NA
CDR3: CASSPSPGSPNIQYF
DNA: TGTGCCAGCAGCCCCTCGCCAGGGTCTCCAAACATTCAGTACTTC

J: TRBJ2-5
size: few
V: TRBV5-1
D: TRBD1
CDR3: CASSSGQGETQYF
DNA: TGCGCCAGCAGCTCGGGACAGGGAGAGACCCAGTACTTC

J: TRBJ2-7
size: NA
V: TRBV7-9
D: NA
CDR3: CASSLGQGGKYF
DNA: TGTGCCAGCAGCTTAGGACAGGGAGGGAAGTACTTC

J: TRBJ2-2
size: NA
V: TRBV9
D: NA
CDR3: CASSVSASHTGELFF
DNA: TGTGCCAGCAGCGTGTCTGCTAGCCACACCGGGGAGCTGTTTTTT

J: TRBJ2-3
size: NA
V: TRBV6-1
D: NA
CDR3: CASSEAPRVHSTDTQYF
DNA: TGTGCCAGCAGTGAAGCGCCGCGTGTACATAGCACAGATACGCAGTATTTT

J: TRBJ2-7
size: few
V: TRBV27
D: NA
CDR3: CASPADRAYEQYF
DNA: TGTGCCAGCCCCGCCGACAGAGCCTACGAGCAGTACTTC

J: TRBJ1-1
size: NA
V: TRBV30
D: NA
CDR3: CAWTRDKASAFF
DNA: TGTGCCTGGACCAGGGACAAAGCTTCAGCTTTCTTT

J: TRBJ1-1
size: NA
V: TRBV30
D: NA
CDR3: CAWRGRGFPNTEAFF
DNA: TGTGCCTGGAGAGGGAGGGGATTTCCGAACACTGAAGCTTTCTTT

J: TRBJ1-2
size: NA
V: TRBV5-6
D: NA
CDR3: CASSLPPNYGYTF
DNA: TGTGCCAGCAGCTTGCCGCCAAACTATGGCTACACCTTC

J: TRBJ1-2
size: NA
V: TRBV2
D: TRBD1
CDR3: CASSAIRQGNYGYTF
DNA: TGTGCCAGCAGTGCGATTAGACAGGGGAACTATGGCTACACCTTC

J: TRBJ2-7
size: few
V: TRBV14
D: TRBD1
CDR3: CASSLGQGITYEQYF
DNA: TGTGCCAGCAGCTTGGGACAGGGAATAACCTACGAGCAGTACTTC

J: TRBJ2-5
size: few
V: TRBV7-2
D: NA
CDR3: CASSTPGVQYF
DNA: TGTGCCAGCAGCACCCCCGGGGTTCAGTACTTC

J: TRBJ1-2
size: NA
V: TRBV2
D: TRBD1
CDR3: CASGTAANYGYTF
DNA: TGTGCCAGCGGGACAGCTGCTAACTATGGCTACACCTTC

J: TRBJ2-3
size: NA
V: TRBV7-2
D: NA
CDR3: CASSLGVSQFTDTQYF
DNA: TGTGCCAGCAGCTTAGGTGTAAGCCAGTTCACAGATACGCAGTATTTT

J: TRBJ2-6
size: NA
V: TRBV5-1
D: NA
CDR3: CASSLSPSGANVLTF
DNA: TGCGCCAGCAGCTTGAGTCCCTCTGGGGCCAACGTCCTGACTTTC

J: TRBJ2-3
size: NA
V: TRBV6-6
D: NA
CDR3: CASSRSTDTQYF
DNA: TGTGCCAGCAGTAGATCCACAGATACGCAGTATTTT

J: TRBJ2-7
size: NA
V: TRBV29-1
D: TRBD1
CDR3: CSVTGTYEQYF
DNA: TGCAGCGTGACAGGGACCTACGAGCAGTACTTC